This T cell receptor beta chain was retrieved from a study of molecular identifiers for immune sequencing clone quantification. General study results and limits: Identical TCR molecules can share a barcode, and this sharing could underestimate highly expanded clone sizes. Clones of above 20 RNA copies carried over 98% of effector molecules; in naive cells they carried under 1%.

Source material for naive CD8 libraries was about 17,000 to 1,100,000 sorted cells, with 10%, 30% or 50% RNA. Sorting selected naive CD8 T cells with a CD8+CD4-CCR7+CD45RA+ phenotype. The trim removed 0 bases at V and 3 bases at J, leaving 4 bases unmatched. Germline values: CDR1 SGHRS, CDR2 YFSETQ. The CDR3 consists of 16 residues. TCRdb recomputed calls from the PCR reads with MiXCR, one row per CDR3 protein. The profile shows roughly 630,000 distinct CDR3 sequences, around 25% of them singletons. The sample holds many counts of this clonotype. Its antigen is still unknown. J is TRBJ2-3 and V is TRBV5-1; 10 bases fit TRBD2. This TCR derives from a human donor in good health. Some libraries in this study had Jurkat cell RNA spiked in. Sequencing used naive CD8+ T cells from blood, with Jurkat cell RNA spiked in. The subset: FACS-sorted CD8+CD4-CCR7+CD45RA+ naive T cells. The CDR3 DNA is TGCGCCAGCAGCTTGGCCTCTAGCGGGAGAACAGATACGCAGTATTTT. As protein: CASSLASSGRTDTQYF.